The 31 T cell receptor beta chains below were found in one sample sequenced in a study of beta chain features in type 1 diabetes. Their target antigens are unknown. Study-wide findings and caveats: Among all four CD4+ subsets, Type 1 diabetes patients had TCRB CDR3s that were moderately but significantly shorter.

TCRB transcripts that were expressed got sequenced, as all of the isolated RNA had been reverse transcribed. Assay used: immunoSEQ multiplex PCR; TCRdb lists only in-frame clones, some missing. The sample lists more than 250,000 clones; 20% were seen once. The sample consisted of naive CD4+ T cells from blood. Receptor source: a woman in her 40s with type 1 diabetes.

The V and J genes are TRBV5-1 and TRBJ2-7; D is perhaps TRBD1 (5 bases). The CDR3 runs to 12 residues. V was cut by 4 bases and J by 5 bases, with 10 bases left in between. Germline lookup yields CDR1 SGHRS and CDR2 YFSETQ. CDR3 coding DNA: TGCGCCAGCAGCGCCAAGGGGAACGAGCAGTACTTC. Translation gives CASSAKGNEQYF.

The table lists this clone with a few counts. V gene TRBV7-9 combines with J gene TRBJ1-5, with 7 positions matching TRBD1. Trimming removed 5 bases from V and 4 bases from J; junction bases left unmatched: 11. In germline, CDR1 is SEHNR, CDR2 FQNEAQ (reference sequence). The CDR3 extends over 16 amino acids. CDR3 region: CASSLWDSGRNQPQHF. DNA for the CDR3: TGTGCCAGCAGCCTCTGGGACAGCGGACGGAATCAGCCCCAGCATTTT.

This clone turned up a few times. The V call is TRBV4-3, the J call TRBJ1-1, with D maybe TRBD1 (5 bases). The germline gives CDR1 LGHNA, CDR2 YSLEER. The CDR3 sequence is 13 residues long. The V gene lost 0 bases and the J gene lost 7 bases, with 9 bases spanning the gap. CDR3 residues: CASSQDKGDEAFF. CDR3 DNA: TGCGCCAGCAGCCAAGATAAAGGGGATGAAGCTTTCTTT.

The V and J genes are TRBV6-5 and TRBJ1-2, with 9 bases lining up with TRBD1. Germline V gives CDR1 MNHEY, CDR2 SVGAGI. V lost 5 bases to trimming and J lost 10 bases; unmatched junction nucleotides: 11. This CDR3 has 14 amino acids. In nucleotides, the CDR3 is TGTGCCAGCAGTCCCGGGACAGGGACTTTCGACTACACCTTC. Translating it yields CASSPGTGTFDYTF.

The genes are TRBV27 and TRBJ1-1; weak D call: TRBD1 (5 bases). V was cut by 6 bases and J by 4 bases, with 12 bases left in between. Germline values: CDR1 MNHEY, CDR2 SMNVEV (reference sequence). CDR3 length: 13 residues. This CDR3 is CASRKTAVTEAFF. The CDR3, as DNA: TGTGCCAGCAGAAAGACAGCTGTCACTGAAGCTTTCTTT.

The CDR3 spells CASSQRQGYEQYF. CDR3 bases: TGCGCCAGCAGCCAGAGACAGGGCTACGAGCAGTACTTC. The rearrangement links TRBV4-3 to TRBJ2-7; 7 nucleotides agree with TRBD1. Germline values: CDR1 LGHNA, CDR2 YSLEER. The CDR3 length is 13 residues. Trimming cost V 3 bases and J 3 bases; bases outside gene matches: 2.

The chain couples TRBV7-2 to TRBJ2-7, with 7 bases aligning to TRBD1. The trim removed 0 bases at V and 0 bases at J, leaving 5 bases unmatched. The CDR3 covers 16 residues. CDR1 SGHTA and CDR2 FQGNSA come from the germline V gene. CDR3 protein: CASSLAGQASSYEQYF. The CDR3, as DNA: TGTGCCAGCAGCTTAGCCGGACAGGCCAGCTCCTACGAGCAGTACTTC.

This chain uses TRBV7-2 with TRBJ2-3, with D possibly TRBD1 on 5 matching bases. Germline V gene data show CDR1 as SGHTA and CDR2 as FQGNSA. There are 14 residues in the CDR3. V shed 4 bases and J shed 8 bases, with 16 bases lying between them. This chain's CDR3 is CASSSPSRGATQYF. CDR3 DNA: TGTGCCAGCAGCTCCCCCTCAAGGGGTGCTACGCAGTATTTT.

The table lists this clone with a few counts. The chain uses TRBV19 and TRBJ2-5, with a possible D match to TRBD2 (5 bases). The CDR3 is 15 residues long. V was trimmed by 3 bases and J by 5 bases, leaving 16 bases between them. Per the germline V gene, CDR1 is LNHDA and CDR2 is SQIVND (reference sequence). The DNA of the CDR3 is TGTGCCAGTAGTATCCCCGGGGTCCCGTCGGAGACCCAGTACTTC. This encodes CASSIPGVPSETQYF.

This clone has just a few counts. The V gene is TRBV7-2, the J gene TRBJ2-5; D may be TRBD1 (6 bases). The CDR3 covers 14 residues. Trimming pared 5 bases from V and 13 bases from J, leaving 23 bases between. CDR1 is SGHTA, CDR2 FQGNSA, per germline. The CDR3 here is CASSPVFGGPLGYF. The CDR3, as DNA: TGTGCCAGCAGCCCCGTGTTTGGGGGCCCCCTGGGGTACTTC.

CDR3 residues: CASSRQGPSYEQYF. The CDR3 DNA reads as TGTGCCAGCAGCCGACAGGGGCCATCCTACGAGCAGTACTTC. This chain joins TRBV6-5 and TRBJ2-7; 8 bases fit TRBD1. Germline trimming cut 6 bases from V and 1 base from J; bases unmatched to any gene: 5. Germline V gene lookup returns CDR1 MNHEY and CDR2 SVGAGI. The CDR3 contains 14 residues.

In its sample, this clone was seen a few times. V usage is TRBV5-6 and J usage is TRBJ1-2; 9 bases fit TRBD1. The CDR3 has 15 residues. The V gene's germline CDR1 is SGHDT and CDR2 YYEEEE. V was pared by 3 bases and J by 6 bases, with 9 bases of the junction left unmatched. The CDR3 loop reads CASSSLGDRVHGYTF. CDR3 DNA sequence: TGTGCCAGCAGCTCCTTGGGGGACAGGGTTCATGGCTACACCTTC. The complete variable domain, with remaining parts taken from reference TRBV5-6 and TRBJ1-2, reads DAGVTQSPTHLIKTRGQQVTLRCSPKSGHDTVSWYQQALGQGPQFIFQYYEEEERQRGNFPDRFSGHQFPNYSSELNVNALLLGDSALYLCASSSLGDRVHGYTFGSGTRLTVV.

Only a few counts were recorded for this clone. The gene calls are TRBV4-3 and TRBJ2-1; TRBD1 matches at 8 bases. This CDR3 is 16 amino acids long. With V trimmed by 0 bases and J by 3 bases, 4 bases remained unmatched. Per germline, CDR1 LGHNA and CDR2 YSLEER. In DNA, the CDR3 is TGCGCCAGCAGCCAAGAGGCACAGGGGGGCTACAATGAGCAGTTCTTC. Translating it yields CASSQEAQGGYNEQFF.

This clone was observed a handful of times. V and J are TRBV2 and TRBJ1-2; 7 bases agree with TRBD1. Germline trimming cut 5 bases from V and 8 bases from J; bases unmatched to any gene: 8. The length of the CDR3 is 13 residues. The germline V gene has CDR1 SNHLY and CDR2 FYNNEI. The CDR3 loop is CASSSGRTGGYTF. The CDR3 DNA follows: TGTGCCAGCAGTAGCGGTAGGACAGGAGGCTACACCTTC. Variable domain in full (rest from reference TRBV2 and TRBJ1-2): EPEVTQTPSHQVTQMGQEVILRCVPISNHLYFYWYRQILGQKVEFLVSFYNNEISEKSEIFDDQFSVERPDGSNFTLKIRSTKLEDSAMYFCASSSGRTGGYTFGSGTRLTVV.

The CDR3 reads CASSVRQVGQETQYF. CDR3 coding DNA: TGTGCCAGCAGTGTCAGACAGGTTGGACAAGAGACCCAGTACTTC. The chain joins TRBV27 to TRBJ2-5, with a weak D call TRBD1 (6 bases). The CDR3 is made up of 15 amino acids. Trimming left V 5 bases short and J 2 bases short, with 15 bases between. The germline gives CDR1 MNHEY, CDR2 SMNVEV (reference sequence).

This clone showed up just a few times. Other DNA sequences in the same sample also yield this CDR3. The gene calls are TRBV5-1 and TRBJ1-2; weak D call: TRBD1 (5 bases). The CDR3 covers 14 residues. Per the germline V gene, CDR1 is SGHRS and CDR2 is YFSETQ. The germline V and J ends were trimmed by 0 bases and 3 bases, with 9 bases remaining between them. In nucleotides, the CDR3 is TGCGCCAGCAGCTTGGGGTCGGGGGACTATGGCTACACCTTC. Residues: CASSLGSGDYGYTF.

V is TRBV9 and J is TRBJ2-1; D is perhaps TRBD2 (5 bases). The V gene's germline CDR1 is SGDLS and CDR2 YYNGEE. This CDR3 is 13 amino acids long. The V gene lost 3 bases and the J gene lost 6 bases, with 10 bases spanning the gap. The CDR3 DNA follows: TGTGCCAGCAGCGCCGAGCGGACCAATGAGCAGTTCTTC. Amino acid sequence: CASSAERTNEQFF.

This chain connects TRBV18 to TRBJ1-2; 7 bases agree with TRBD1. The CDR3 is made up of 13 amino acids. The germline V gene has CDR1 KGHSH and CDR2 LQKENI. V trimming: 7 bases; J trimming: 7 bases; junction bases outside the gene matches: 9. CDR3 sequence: CASYLGQESGYTF. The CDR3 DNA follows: TGTGCCAGCTACTTAGGACAGGAGAGTGGCTACACCTTC.

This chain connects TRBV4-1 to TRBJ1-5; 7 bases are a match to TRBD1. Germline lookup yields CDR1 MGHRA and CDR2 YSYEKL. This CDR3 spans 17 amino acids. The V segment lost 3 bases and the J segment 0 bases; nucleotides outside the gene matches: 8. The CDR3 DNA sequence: TGCGCCAGCAGCCACGGACAGGCTACGTTTAGCAATCAGCCCCAGCATTTT. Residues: CASSHGQATFSNQPQHF.

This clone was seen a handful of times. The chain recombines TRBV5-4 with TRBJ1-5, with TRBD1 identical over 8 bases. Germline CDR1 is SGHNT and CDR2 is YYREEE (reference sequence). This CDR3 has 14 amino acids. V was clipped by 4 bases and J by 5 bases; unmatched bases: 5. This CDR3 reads CASSVQGVHQPQHF. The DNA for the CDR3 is TGTGCCAGCAGCGTACAGGGGGTCCATCAGCCCCAGCATTTT.

The CDR3 nucleotides read TGTGCCAGCTCACCACCCGGGACAGGGAACACTGAAGCTTTCTTT. Translating it yields CASSPPGTGNTEAFF. The chain carries TRBV18 and TRBJ1-1; 8 bases line up with TRBD1. The CDR3 sequence is 15 residues long. From germline, CDR1 is KGHSH and CDR2 LQKENI. The V gene end was trimmed by 0 bases and the J gene end by 1 base; junction bases not matched to a gene: 1. Variable domain in full (rest from reference TRBV18 and TRBJ1-1): NAGVMQNPRHLVRRRGQEARLRCSPMKGHSHVYWYRQLPEEGLKFMVYLQKENIIDESGMPKERFSAEFPKEGPSILRIQQVVRGDSAAYFCASSPPGTGNTEAFFGQGTRLTVV.

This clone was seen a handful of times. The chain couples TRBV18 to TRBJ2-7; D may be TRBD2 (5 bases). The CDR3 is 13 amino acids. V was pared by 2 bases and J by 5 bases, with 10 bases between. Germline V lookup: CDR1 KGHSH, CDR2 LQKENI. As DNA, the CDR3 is TGTGCCAGCTCACCAACGACGGGGAACGAGCAGTACTTC. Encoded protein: CASSPTTGNEQYF.

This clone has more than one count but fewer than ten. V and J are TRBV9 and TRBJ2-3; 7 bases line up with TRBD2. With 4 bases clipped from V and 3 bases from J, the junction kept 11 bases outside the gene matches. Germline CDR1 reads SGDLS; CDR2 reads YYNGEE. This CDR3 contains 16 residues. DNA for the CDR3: TGTGCCAGCAGCCTTATGGGAGAAGCGGGGACAGATACGCAGTATTTT. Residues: CASSLMGEAGTDTQYF.

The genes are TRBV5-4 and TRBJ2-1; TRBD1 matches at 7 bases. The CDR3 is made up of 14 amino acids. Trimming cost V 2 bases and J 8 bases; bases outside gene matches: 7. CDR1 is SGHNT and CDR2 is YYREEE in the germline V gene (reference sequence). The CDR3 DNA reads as TGTGCCAGCAGCTTCCTCCCAAGGGGGCATGAGCAGTTCTTC. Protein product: CASSFLPRGHEQFF.

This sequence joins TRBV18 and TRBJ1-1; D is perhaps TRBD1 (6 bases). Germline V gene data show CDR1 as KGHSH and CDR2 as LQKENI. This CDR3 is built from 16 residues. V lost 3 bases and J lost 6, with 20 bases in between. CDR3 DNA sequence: TGTGCCAGCTCACCGCCCAAAACAGGGTCTGTGCCTGAAGCTTTCTTT. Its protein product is CASSPPKTGSVPEAFF.

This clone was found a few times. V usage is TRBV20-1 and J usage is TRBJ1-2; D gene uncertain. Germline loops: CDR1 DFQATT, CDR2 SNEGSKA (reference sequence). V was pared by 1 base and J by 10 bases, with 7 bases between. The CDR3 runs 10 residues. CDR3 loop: CSARGEYYTF. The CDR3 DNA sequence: TGCAGTGCTAGAGGCGAGTACTACACCTTC.

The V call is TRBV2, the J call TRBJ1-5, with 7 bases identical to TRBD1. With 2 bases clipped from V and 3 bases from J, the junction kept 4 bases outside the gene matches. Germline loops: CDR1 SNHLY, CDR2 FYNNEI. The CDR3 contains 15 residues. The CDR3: CASSERQGTNQPQHF. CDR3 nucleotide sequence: TGTGCCAGCAGTGAAAGACAGGGCACCAATCAGCCCCAGCATTTT.

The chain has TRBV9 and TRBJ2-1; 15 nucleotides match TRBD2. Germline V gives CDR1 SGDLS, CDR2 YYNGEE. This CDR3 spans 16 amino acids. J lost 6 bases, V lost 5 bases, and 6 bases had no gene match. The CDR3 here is CASRPGLAGGVNEQFF. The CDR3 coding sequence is TGTGCCAGCAGACCGGGACTAGCGGGAGGAGTCAATGAGCAGTTCTTC.

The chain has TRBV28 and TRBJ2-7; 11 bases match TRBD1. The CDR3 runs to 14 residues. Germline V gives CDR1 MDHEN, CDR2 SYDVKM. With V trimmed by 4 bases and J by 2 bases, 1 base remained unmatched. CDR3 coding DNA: TGTGCCAGCAGTTGGGGACAGGGGGCCTACGAGCAGTACTTC. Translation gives CASSWGQGAYEQYF.

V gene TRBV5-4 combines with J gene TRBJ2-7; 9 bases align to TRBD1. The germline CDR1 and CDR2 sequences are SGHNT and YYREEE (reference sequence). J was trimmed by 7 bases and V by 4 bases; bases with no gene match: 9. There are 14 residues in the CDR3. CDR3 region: CASSPPDRGQEQYF. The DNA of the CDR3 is TGTGCCAGCAGCCCCCCGGACAGGGGCCAAGAGCAGTACTTC. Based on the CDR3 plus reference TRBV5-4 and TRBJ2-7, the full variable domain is ETGVTQSPTHLIKTRGQQVTLRCSSQSGHNTVSWYQQALGQGPQFIFQYYREEENGRGNFPPRFSGLQFPNYSSELNVNALELDDSALYLCASSPPDRGQEQYFGPGTRLTVT.

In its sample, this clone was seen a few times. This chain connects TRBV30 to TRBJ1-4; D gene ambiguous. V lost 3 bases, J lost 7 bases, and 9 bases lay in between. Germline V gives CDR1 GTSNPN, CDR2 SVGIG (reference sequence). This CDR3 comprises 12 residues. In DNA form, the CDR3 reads TGTGCCTGGAGCCCCTCGGGTGAAAAACTGTTTTTT. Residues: CAWSPSGEKLFF.